A selection of T cell receptor beta chains follows, all from one sample in a study of cytomegalovirus exposure and HLA in healthy donors. Some clones are missing from TCRdb's copy, which holds only in-frame ones; the method was immunoSEQ multiplex PCR. The sample table sets out about 130,000 clones. Sequences were obtained from PBMCs. The receptors derive from a man younger than 35 in good health and CMV-seronegative. Both conserved end residues are part of each CDR3. D genes are given only for firm matches.

D: .
V: TRBV7-9
J: TRBJ2-6
DNA: TGTGCCAGCAGCTTAGGGGCCGGGATCTCTGGGGCCAACGTCCTGACTTTC
CDR3: CASSLGAGISGANVLTF

D: TRBD1
V: TRBV19
J: TRBJ2-5
DNA: TGTGCCAGTAGTATGGGGCAGGGGGATTTGGAGACCCAGTACTTC
CDR3: CASSMGQGDLETQYF

D: TRBD2
V: TRBV6-5
J: TRBJ2-3
DNA: TGTGCCAGCACTGAGCTAGCGGGAGTAGATACGCAGTATTTT
CDR3: CASTELAGVDTQYF

D: .
V: TRBV7-2
J: TRBJ2-4
DNA: TGTGCCAGCAGCCTTCGTAAGCCAGGCAAAAACATTCAGTACTTC
CDR3: CASSLRKPGKNIQYF

D: TRBD1
V: TRBV25-1
J: TRBJ2-6
DNA: TGTGCCAGCAGTGAGATATATCGGGGACAGTCTGGGGCCAACGTCCTGACTTTC
CDR3: CASSEIYRGQSGANVLTF

D: .
V: TRBV11-3
J: TRBJ2-3
DNA: TGTGCCAGCAGCTCCCGGGACACAGATACGCAGTATTTT
CDR3: CASSSRDTDTQYF

D: .
V: TRBV4-2
J: TRBJ1-1
DNA: TGTGCCAGCAGCAATACAGGGAACACTGAAGCTTTCTTT
CDR3: CASSNTGNTEAFF

D: TRBD2
V: TRBV14
J: TRBJ2-5
DNA: TGTGCCAGCAGCCGCCGACTACCTAGCGGGAGGGAGACCCAGTACTTC
CDR3: CASSRRLPSGRETQYF

D: .
V: TRBV28
J: TRBJ2-2
DNA: TGTGCCAGCAGTGCGGCCCAACAGGGTGGGGGGGAGCTGTTTTTT
CDR3: CASSAAQQGGGELFF

D: TRBD2
V: TRBV6-5
J: TRBJ2-2
DNA: TGTGCCAGCAGGCGGGAGGGTTACACCGGGGAGCTGTTTTTT
CDR3: CASRREGYTGELFF

D: TRBD1
V: TRBV7-2
J: TRBJ1-3
DNA: TGTGCCAGCAGCCTCGACTTTCCAGGGACAGCTGGAAACACCATATATTTT
CDR3: CASSLDFPGTAGNTIYF

D: .
V: TRBV18
J: TRBJ2-5
DNA: TGTGCCAGCTCCCCCCAAGATGGGGGGATGAGAGAGACCCAGTACTTC
CDR3: CASSPQDGGMRETQYF

D: TRBD1
V: TRBV4-1
J: TRBJ2-2
DNA: TGCGCCAGCAGCCAAAGGTCTCAGGGGGCCACCGGGGAGCTGTTTTTT
CDR3: CASSQRSQGATGELFF

D: .
V: TRBV21-1
J: TRBJ1-1
DNA: TGTGCCAGCAGCAGGAACGACCCTCAGGATACAGGGGGCACTGAAGCTTTCTTT
CDR3: CASSRNDPQDTGGTEAFF

D: .
V: TRBV9
J: TRBJ1-4
DNA: TGTGCCAGCGGACGAGGCGGCAGGGAGGATGAAAAACTGTTTTTT
CDR3: CASGRGGREDEKLFF

D: .
V: TRBV7-2
J: TRBJ2-5
DNA: TGTGCCACCCGCCCCGAACCTTTTACGGGGGAGCAGTACTTC
CDR3: CATRPEPFTGEQYF

D: TRBD2
V: TRBV5-1
J: TRBJ2-7
DNA: TGCGCCAGCAGCTTAGGGACTAGCCGCTACGAGCAGTACTTC
CDR3: CASSLGTSRYEQYF

D: .
V: TRBV28
J: TRBJ2-7
DNA: TGTGCCAGCAGTAGTCGACGGCGCGGTGGGTTCGAGCAGTACTTC
CDR3: CASSSRRRGGFEQYF

D: .
V: TRBV7-2
J: TRBJ2-7
DNA: TGTGCCAGCAGCTTAGACCGAGGGGAGGCTAGAGAGCAGTACTTC
CDR3: CASSLDRGEAREQYF

D: .
V: TRBV5-1
J: TRBJ1-2
DNA: TGCGCCAGCGGGCCGGGAGGGCAGGATGGCTACACCTTC
CDR3: CASGPGGQDGYTF

D: TRBD2
V: TRBV6-5
J: TRBJ2-7
DNA: TGTGCCAGCAAACCTTCGACTAGCGGGAGCCACGAGCAGTACTTC
CDR3: CASKPSTSGSHEQYF

D: .
V: TRBV19
J: TRBJ1-4
DNA: TGTGCCAGTAGTATATCCTCCGCAACTAATGAAAAACTGTTTTTT
CDR3: CASSISSATNEKLFF

D: TRBD2
V: TRBV5-1
J: TRBJ2-1
DNA: TGCGCCAGCAGCTTGGACATTAGCGGGAGGAACAATGAGCAGTTCTTC
CDR3: CASSLDISGRNNEQFF

D: .
V: TRBV9
J: TRBJ1-1
DNA: TGTGCCAGCAGCCCGAACCCAGACAGGAAGAACACTGAAGCTTTCTTT
CDR3: CASSPNPDRKNTEAFF

D: TRBD1
V: TRBV28
J: TRBJ1-1
DNA: TGTGCCAGCAGTGTCCGACAGGGGTTGACTGAAGCTTTCTTT
CDR3: CASSVRQGLTEAFF

D: .
V: TRBV19
J: TRBJ2-1
DNA: TGTGCCAGTAAGGTAGGGGCCGGGGAGCAGTTCTTC
CDR3: CASKVGAGEQFF

D: .
V: TRBV6-4
J: TRBJ2-3
DNA: TGTGCCAGCAGTGCAGGGATCACAGATACGCAGTATTTT
CDR3: CASSAGITDTQYF

D: TRBD2
V: TRBV19
J: TRBJ2-7
DNA: TGTGCCAGTAGTTTACTCCCGACTAGCGGGAGCTCCTACGAGCAGTACTTC
CDR3: CASSLLPTSGSSYEQYF

D: .
V: TRBV25-1
J: TRBJ2-3
DNA: TGTGCCAGCAGTTTGTCCTCTCGCACAGATACGCAGTATTTT
CDR3: CASSLSSRTDTQYF

D: TRBD1
V: TRBV2
J: TRBJ1-6
DNA: TGTGCCAGCAGTGAGGGGACAGGGGATTCACCCCTCCACTTT
CDR3: CASSEGTGDSPLHF

D: .
V: TRBV5-4
J: TRBJ2-1
DNA: TGTGCCAGCAGCTTGACAGCGGATTACAATGAGCAGTTCTTC
CDR3: CASSLTADYNEQFF

D: TRBD1
V: TRBV11-2
J: TRBJ2-5
DNA: TGTGCCAGCAGCAAAGGACAGGCCGAAGAGACCCAGTACTTC
CDR3: CASSKGQAEETQYF

D: .
V: TRBV5-4
J: TRBJ2-5
DNA: TGTGCCAGCAGCTACGAAGCGGGCCCCGGGGATCCCCAGTACTTC
CDR3: CASSYEAGPGDPQYF

D: .
V: TRBV19
J: TRBJ2-7
DNA: TGTGCCAGTAGTATTTGGACCGGGAACGAGCAGTACTTC
CDR3: CASSIWTGNEQYF

D: .
V: TRBV11-2
J: TRBJ2-2
DNA: TGTGCCAGCAGCTTAGCTTTCGGGCAGGGGTCATCCGGGGAGCTGTTTTTT
CDR3: CASSLAFGQGSSGELFF

D: TRBD1
V: TRBV6-1
J: TRBJ1-4
DNA: TGTGCCAGCAGTGAATCGACAGGGTGGGAAAAACTGTTTTTT
CDR3: CASSESTGWEKLFF